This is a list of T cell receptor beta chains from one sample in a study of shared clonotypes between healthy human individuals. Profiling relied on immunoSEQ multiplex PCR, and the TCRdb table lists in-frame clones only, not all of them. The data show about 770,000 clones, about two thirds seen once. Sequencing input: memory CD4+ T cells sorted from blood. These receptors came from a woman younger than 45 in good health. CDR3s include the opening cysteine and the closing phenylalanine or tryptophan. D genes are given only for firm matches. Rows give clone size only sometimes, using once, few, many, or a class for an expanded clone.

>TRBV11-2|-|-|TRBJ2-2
CASRDTAGVTELFF
TGTGCCAGCAGAGATACGGCAGGAGTTACGGAGCTGTTTTTT
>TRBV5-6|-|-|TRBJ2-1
CASLTATTSYNEQFF
TGTGCCAGCCTGACAGCTACAACCTCCTACAATGAGCAGTTCTTC
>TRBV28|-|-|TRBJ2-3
CASSLVGDTQYF
TGTGCCAGCAGTTTAGTGGGAGATACGCAGTATTTT
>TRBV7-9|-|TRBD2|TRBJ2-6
CASSSGLAGLSGANVLTF
TGTGCCAGCAGCTCGGGACTAGCGGGACTCTCTGGGGCCAACGTCCTGACTTTC
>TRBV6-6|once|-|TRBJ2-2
CASSYGDMNTGELFF
TGTGCCAGCAGTTATGGGGACATGAACACCGGGGAGCTGTTTTTT
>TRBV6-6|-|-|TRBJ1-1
CASTREGNTEAFF
TGTGCCAGCACCAGGGAAGGGAACACTGAAGCTTTCTTT
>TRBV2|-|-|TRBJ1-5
CASSRAVASNQPQHF
TGTGCCAGCTCCAGGGCGGTGGCCTCGAATCAGCCCCAGCATTTT
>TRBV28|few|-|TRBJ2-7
CASSHSRGQYF
TGTGCCAGCAGTCACAGTAGGGGGCAGTACTTC
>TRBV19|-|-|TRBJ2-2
CASTLPQGTTGELFF
TGTGCCAGTACCTTACCTCAGGGGACCACCGGGGAGCTGTTTTTT
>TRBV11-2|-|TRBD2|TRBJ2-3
CASRRPGLAGGGDTQYF
TGTGCCAGCAGGCGACCGGGACTAGCGGGAGGAGGAGATACGCAGTATTTT
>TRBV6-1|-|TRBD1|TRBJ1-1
CASRTGGEGTGAFF
TGTGCCAGCAGGACAGGGGGAGAGGGGACTGGAGCTTTCTTT
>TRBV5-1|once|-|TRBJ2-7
CASSPTSGAKSYEQYF
TGCGCCAGCAGCCCGACGTCAGGGGCCAAGTCCTACGAGCAGTACTTC
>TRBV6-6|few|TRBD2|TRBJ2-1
CASSIRTSGNEQFF
TGTGCCAGCAGTATACGGACTAGCGGGAATGAGCAGTTCTTC
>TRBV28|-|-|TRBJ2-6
CASSFRVGSGANVLTF
TGTGCCAGCAGTTTCAGGGTAGGATCTGGGGCCAACGTCCTGACTTTC
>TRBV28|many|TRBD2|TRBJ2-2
CASSLLAGGPGELFF
TGTGCCAGCAGTTTACTAGCGGGAGGGCCCGGGGAGCTGTTTTTT
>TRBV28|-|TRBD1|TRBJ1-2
CASSWDRPNYGYTF
TGTGCCAGCAGTTGGGACAGGCCCAACTATGGCTACACCTTC
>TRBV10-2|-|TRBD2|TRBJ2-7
CASHTPGLAGTEQYF
TGCGCCAGTCATACGCCGGGACTAGCGGGAACCGAGCAGTACTTC
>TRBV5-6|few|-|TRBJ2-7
CASSPLDTPYEQYF
TGTGCCAGCAGCCCACTGGACACTCCCTACGAGCAGTACTTC
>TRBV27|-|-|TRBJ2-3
CASSLYFSVQTDTQYF
TGTGCCAGCAGTCTATACTTTAGCGTGCAGACAGATACGCAGTATTTT
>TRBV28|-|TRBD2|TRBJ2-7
CASSPTGLAAYEQYF
TGTGCCAGCAGTCCAACCGGACTAGCGGCCTACGAGCAGTACTTC
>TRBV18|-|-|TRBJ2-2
CASSPLGSQFSGELFF
TGTGCCAGCTCACCACTTGGTTCACAGTTTTCCGGGGAGCTGTTTTTT
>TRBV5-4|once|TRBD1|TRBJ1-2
CASSPTQQGAGGYTF
TGTGCCAGCAGCCCCACACAACAGGGGGCAGGCGGCTACACCTTC
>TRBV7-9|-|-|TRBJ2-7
CASLADEQYF
TGTGCCAGCTTGGCGGACGAGCAGTACTTC
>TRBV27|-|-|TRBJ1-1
CASSSYSLRLYTEAFF
TGTGCCAGCAGTTCCTACTCCCTCCGACTGTACACTGAAGCTTTCTTT
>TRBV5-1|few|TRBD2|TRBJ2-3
CASSLARGGTSTDTQYF
TGCGCCAGCAGCTTGGCTCGGGGAGGGACTAGCACAGATACGCAGTATTTT
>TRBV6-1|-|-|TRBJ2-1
CASSEKLDYNEQFF
TGTGCCAGCAGTGAAAAACTAGACTACAATGAGCAGTTCTTC
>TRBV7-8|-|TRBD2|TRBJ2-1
CASSPRTSVNNEQFF
TGTGCCAGCAGCCCCCGGACTAGCGTCAACAATGAGCAGTTCTTC
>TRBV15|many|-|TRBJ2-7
CATSRDLAGAFYEQYF
TGTGCCACCAGCAGAGATTTGGCAGGGGCATTCTACGAGCAGTACTTC
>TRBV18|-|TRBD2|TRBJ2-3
CASSPPSAGGPRDTQYF
TGTGCCAGCTCACCACCTTCCGCGGGAGGGCCTAGAGATACGCAGTATTTT
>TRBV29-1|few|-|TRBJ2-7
CSAAGPSTYEQYF
TGCAGCGCTGCAGGACCCTCAACCTACGAGCAGTACTTC
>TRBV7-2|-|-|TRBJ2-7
CASSLDRDLNYEQYF
TGTGCCAGCAGCTTAGATCGGGACCTAAACTACGAGCAGTACTTC
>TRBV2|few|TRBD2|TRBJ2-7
CASSEALLAGDGLSSYEQYF
TGTGCCAGCAGTGAAGCCTTACTAGCGGGAGATGGTTTGAGCTCCTACGAGCAGTACTTC
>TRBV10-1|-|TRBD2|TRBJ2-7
CASSDSGRPYEQYF
TGCGCCAGCAGTGATAGCGGGAGACCCTACGAGCAGTACTTC
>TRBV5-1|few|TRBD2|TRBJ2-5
CASSSTSGAEETQYF
TGCGCCAGCAGCTCGACTAGCGGGGCTGAAGAGACCCAGTACTTC
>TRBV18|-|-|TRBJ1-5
CASSRDNQPQHF
TGTGCCAGCTCACGCGACAATCAGCCCCAGCATTTT
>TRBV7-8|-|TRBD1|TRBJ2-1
CASSYKFRAGGLPKSYNEQFF
TGTGCCAGCAGCTATAAATTTCGGGCAGGGGGCTTGCCGAAATCCTACAATGAGCAGTTCTTC
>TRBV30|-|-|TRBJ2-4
CAWSRNMGRQNIQYF
TGTGCCTGGAGCCGAAACATGGGCCGCCAAAACATTCAGTACTTC
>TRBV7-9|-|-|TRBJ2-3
CASSLGADTQYF
TGTGCCAGCAGCTTGGGCGCCGATACGCAGTATTTT
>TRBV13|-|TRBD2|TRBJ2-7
CASSSRDYPIYEQYF
TGTGCCAGCAGCTCTCGGGACTACCCGATCTACGAGCAGTACTTC
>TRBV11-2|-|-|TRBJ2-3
CASSLDRVRTDTQYF
TGTGCCAGCAGCTTAGATCGGGTCCGCACAGATACGCAGTATTTT
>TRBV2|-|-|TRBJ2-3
CASKTLGDTQYF
TGTGCCAGCAAAACGCTGGGAGATACGCAGTATTTT
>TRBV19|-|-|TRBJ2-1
CASSRDSVVHEQFF
TGTGCCAGTAGTAGGGACTCTGTGGTTCATGAGCAGTTCTTC
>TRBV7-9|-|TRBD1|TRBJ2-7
CASSWGQGEVYEQYF
TGTGCCAGCAGCTGGGGACAGGGGGAAGTGTACGAGCAGTACTTC
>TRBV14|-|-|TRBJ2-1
CASSQAGAPSRQFF
TGTGCCAGCAGCCAAGCGGGAGCCCCTAGTCGGCAGTTCTTC
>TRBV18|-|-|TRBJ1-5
CASSPAGPYSNQPQHF
TGTGCCAGCTCACCGGCAGGGCCGTATAGCAATCAGCCCCAGCATTTT
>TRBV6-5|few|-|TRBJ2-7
CASSPAFGSYEQYF
TGTGCCAGCAGCCCGGCCTTCGGGTCCTACGAGCAGTACTTC
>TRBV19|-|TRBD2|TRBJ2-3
CASSRGLAGGTDTQYF
TGTGCCAGTAGTAGAGGACTAGCGGGGGGCACAGATACGCAGTATTTT
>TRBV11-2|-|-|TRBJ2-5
CASSLESETQYF
TGTGCCAGCAGCTTAGAGAGTGAGACCCAGTACTTC
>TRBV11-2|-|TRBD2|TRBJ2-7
CASSRQGLAAGYEQYF
TGTGCCAGCAGCCGCCAGGGACTAGCGGCAGGCTACGAGCAGTACTTC
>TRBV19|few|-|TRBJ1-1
CASSVPYRNTEAFF
TGTGCCAGTAGTGTACCGTACAGGAACACTGAAGCTTTCTTT
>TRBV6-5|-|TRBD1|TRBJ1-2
CASTGGRAHGYTF
TGTGCCAGCACAGGGGGGAGAGCCCATGGCTACACCTTC
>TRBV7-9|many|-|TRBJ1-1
CASSLARGLNTEAFF
TGTGCCAGCAGCTTAGCAAGGGGTTTGAACACTGAAGCTTTCTTT